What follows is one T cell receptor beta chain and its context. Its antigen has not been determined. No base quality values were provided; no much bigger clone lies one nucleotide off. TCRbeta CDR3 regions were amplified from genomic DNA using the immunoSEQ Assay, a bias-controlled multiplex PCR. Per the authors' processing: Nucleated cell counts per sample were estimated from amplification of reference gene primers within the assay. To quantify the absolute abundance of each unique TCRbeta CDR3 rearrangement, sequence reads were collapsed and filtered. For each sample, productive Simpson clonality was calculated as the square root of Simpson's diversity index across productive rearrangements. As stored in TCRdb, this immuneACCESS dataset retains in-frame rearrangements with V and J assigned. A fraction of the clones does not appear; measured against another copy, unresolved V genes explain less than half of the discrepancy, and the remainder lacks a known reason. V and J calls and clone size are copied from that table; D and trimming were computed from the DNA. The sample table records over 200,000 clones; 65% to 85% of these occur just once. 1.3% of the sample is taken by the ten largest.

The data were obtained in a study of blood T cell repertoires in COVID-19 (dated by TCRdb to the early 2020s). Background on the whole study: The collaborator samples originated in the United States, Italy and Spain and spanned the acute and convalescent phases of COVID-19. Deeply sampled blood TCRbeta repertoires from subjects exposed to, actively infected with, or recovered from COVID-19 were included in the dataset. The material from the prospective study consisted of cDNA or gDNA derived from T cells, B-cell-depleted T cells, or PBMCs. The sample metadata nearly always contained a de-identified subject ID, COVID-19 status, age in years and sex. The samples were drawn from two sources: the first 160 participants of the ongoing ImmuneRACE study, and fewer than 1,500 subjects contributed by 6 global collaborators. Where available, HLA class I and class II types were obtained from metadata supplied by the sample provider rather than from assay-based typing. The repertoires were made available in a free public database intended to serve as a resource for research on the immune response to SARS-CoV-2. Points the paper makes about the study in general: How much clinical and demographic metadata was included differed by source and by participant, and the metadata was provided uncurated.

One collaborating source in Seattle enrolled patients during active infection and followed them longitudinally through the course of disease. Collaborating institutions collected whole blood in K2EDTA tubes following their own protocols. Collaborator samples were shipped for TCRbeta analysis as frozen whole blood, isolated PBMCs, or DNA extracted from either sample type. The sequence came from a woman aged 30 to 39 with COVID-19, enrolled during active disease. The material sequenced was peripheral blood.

The sequenced DNA: TGTGCCAGCAGCCTAATTCAGGGGAACACTGAAGCTTTCTTT. The encoded protein is CASSLIQGNTEAFF. This chain joins TRBV11-2 to TRBJ1-1; the best D guess is TRBD1, with 5 bases matching. The V end loses 5 bases and the J end loses 1 base, and a stretch of 11 bases separates them. Including the terminal cysteine and phenylalanine, the CDR3 comprises 14 residues. Only CDR3 DNA remains: 42 bases, in frame from the first base. CDR1 and CDR2 are read off the germline V gene as SGHAT and FQNNGV.